This is a list of T cell receptor beta chains from one sample in a study of blood T cell repertoires in COVID-19. Here immunoSEQ multiplex PCR was the method, and the copy in TCRdb shows in-frame clones only, minus some. The sample contains 95,000 to 150,000 clones, around 89% of which appear only once. The sequenced sample consisted of peripheral blood. Source of these receptors: a human donor in a cohort sampled during active COVID-19. CDR3s include the opening cysteine and the closing phenylalanine or tryptophan. The D gene is left open where the match is weak. Clone size is not always given. Where it is, it says once, few, many or a class for expanded clones.

>.|.|TRBJ2-7|TRBV29-1
CSVVVLSYEQYF
TGCAGCGTTGTAGTCCTCTCCTACGAGCAGTACTTC
>.|.|TRBJ1-2|TRBV25-1
CASDEVGPPSYYGYTF
TGTGCCAGCGATGAAGTGGGGCCACCTTCATACTATGGCTACACCTTC
>.|.|TRBJ1-2|TRBV7-6
CASSLERGGIGGYTF
TGTGCCAGCAGCTTAGAACGCGGGGGGATCGGTGGCTACACCTTC
>TRBD1|.|TRBJ2-7|TRBV18
CASSHRDSYEQYF
TGTGCCAGCTCCCACCGGGACAGCTACGAGCAGTACTTC
>.|.|TRBJ2-6|TRBV18
CASSPNLSSGANVLTF
TGTGCCAGCTCACCAAATCTTAGCTCTGGGGCCAACGTCCTGACTTTC
>TRBD1|.|TRBJ1-6|TRBV25-1
CASSVTGGGKGSPLHF
TGTGCCAGCAGTGTTACAGGGGGCGGAAAGGGTTCACCCCTCCACTTT
>.|.|TRBJ2-5|TRBV3-1/TRBV3-2
CASSLQGGPQETQYF
TGTGCCAGCAGCCTCCAGGGGGGACCTCAAGAGACCCAGTACTTC
>.|.|TRBJ2-5|TRBV3-1/TRBV3-2
CASSQVSGSETQYF
TGTGCCAGCAGCCAAGTTTCGGGGTCAGAGACCCAGTACTTC
>.|.|TRBJ2-3|TRBV7-7
CASSLGLSRTTDTQYF
TGTGCTAGCAGCTTAGGGCTTAGCCGAACCACAGATACGCAGTATTTT
>TRBD1|.|TRBJ2-7|TRBV28
CASIETGDISYEQYF
TGTGCCAGCATAGAGACAGGGGACATATCCTACGAGCAGTACTTC
>.|.|TRBJ2-3|TRBV12-3/TRBV12-4
CAIQNPPGHSREF
TGTGCCATCCAAAACCCCCCGGGACACAGCAGAGAATTT
>.|.|TRBJ1-5|TRBV15
CATSMGKDTYSNQPQHF
TGTGCCACCAGCATGGGAAAGGACACCTATAGCAATCAGCCCCAGCATTTT
>TRBD1|.|TRBJ2-5|TRBV5-4
CASSPRTGWETQYF
TGTGCCAGCAGCCCAAGGACAGGGTGGGAGACCCAGTACTTC
>.|.|TRBJ1-1|TRBV3-1/TRBV3-2
CASSQAGTANTEAFF
TGTGCCAGCAGCCAAGCAGGAACAGCAAACACTGAAGCTTTCTTT
>.|.|TRBJ2-7|TRBV20-1
CSAYYSEQYF
TGCAGTGCTTACTACTCCGAGCAGTACTTC
>.|once|TRBJ1-1|TRBV7-9
CASSLIRQGTEAFF
TGTGCCAGCAGCTTAATCCGTCAGGGGACTGAAGCTTTCTTT
>TRBD1|.|TRBJ2-2|TRBV6-5
CASTRTGGTTGELFF
TGTGCCAGCACCCGGACAGGGGGAACGACCGGGGAGCTGTTTTTT
>.|.|TRBJ2-2|TRBV11-3
CASSLGWGHPGELFF
TGTGCCAGCAGCTTAGGTTGGGGGCATCCCGGGGAGCTGTTTTTT
>TRBD2|.|TRBJ2-3|TRBV29-1
CSVAGLAAQDTQYF
TGCAGCGTTGCGGGACTAGCGGCCCAAGATACGCAGTATTTT
>TRBD2|.|TRBJ2-7|TRBV9
CASSAASSGRLSYEQYF
TGTGCCAGCAGCGCGGCCTCCAGCGGGAGACTGTCCTACGAGCAGTACTTC
>.|.|TRBJ1-1|TRBV6-5
CASSYTGQTEAFF
TGTGCCAGCAGCTATACAGGGCAAACTGAAGCTTTCTTT
>TRBD1|.|TRBJ2-1|TRBV27
CASSLSGTVTYNEQFF
TGTGCCAGCAGTTTATCCGGGACAGTGACCTACAATGAGCAGTTCTTC
>.|few|TRBJ1-5|TRBV6-5
CASRRSAGPQHF
TGTGCCAGCAGACGTTCTGCGGGGCCCCAGCATTTT
>.|once|TRBJ2-2|TRBV19
CASSIPAGELFF
TGTGCCAGTAGTATCCCGGCCGGGGAGCTGTTTTTT
>TRBD2|once|TRBJ2-7|TRBV19
CASSIPVAGGNYEQYF
TGTGCCAGTAGTATCCCCGTAGCGGGAGGGAACTACGAGCAGTACTTC
>.|.|TRBJ2-7|TRBV9
CASSEGGSSYEQYF
TGTGCCAGCAGCGAGGGGGGGAGCTCCTACGAGCAGTACTTC
>.|.|TRBJ2-7|TRBV19
CASSSGGGEQYF
TGTGCCAGTAGTAGTGGGGGAGGAGAGCAGTACTTC
>.|.|TRBJ1-5|TRBV6-2/TRBV6-3
CASSYSGGLGNQPQHF
TGTGCCAGCAGTTACTCGGGGGGTTTGGGCAATCAGCCCCAGCATTTT
>TRBD1|.|TRBJ1-5|TRBV30
CAWGTDRNQPQHF
TGTGCCTGGGGGACAGACCGAAATCAGCCCCAGCATTTT
>.|many|TRBJ1-3|TRBV10-3
CAISDLGGPNTIYF
TGTGCCATCAGTGACCTCGGGGGGCCAAACACCATATATTTT
>.|.|TRBJ2-1|TRBV3-1/TRBV3-2
CASSQGGDAFF
TGTGCCAGCAGCCAAGGGGGAGACGCGTTCTTC
>TRBD2|once|TRBJ2-7|TRBV2
CASTSGISYEQYF
TGTGCCAGCACTAGCGGGATCTCCTACGAGCAGTACTTC
>.|once|TRBJ2-3|TRBV6-4
CASSDEGGTDTQYF
TGTGCCAGCAGTGACGAGGGTGGCACAGATACGCAGTATTTT
>.|.|TRBJ2-1|TRBV7-2
CASSLSRELNEQFF
TGTGCCAGCAGCTTAAGCAGGGAACTCAATGAGCAGTTCTTC
>TRBD1|.|TRBJ1-2|TRBV6-6
CASSYSMGTGGYGYTF
TGTGCCAGCAGTTACTCTATGGGGACAGGTGGCTATGGCTACACCTTC
>.|.|TRBJ2-1|TRBV2
CASTSSGDEQFF
TGTGCCAGCACGTCTTCGGGGGATGAGCAGTTCTTC
>TRBD2|once|TRBJ2-1|TRBV7-8
CASSLIEGYTGTSVFF
TGTGCCAGCAGCTTAATTGAAGGGTATACCGGGACTAGCGTGTTCTTC
>TRBD1|.|TRBJ1-2|TRBV10-3
CAISRRGGQGDGYTF
TGTGCCATCAGTCGACGCGGAGGACAGGGGGATGGCTACACCTTC
>TRBD2|.|TRBJ2-3|TRBV10-2
CASSQTSGPTDTQYF
TGCGCCAGCAGTCAAACTAGCGGGCCCACAGATACGCAGTATTTT
>TRBD2|.|TRBJ2-1|TRBV29-1
CSVTWTSGNGNEQFF
TGCAGCGTGACCTGGACTAGCGGGAACGGTAATGAGCAGTTCTTC
>TRBD1|once|TRBJ2-2|TRBV24-1
CATSPSDRGKAGELFF
TGTGCCACCAGCCCCTCGGACAGGGGAAAAGCCGGGGAGCTGTTTTTT
>.|.|TRBJ2-7|TRBV5-6
CASSRDTHGYEQYF
TGTGCCAGCAGCCGGGACACTCACGGCTACGAGCAGTACTTC
>.|.|TRBJ1-2|TRBV29-1
CSVGGGENYGYTF
TGCAGCGTTGGCGGGGGAGAGAACTATGGCTACACCTTC
>TRBD2|.|TRBJ2-5|TRBV9
CASSVVSLAGVETQYF
TGTGCCAGCAGCGTAGTTTCACTAGCGGGAGTTGAGACCCAGTACTTC
>.|.|TRBJ1-4|TRBV7-9
CASSLVYSATNEKLFF
TGTGCCAGCAGCTTAGTCTACTCCGCAACTAATGAAAAACTGTTTTTT
>.|few|TRBJ2-7|TRBV4-1
CASSQVQRAAGHAEQYF
TGCGCCAGCAGCCAAGTTCAGCGGGCAGCCGGACACGCCGAGCAGTACTTC
>.|.|TRBJ2-3|TRBV24-1
CATSDSDFTDTQYF
TGTGCCACCAGTGATTCCGACTTCACAGATACGCAGTATTTT
>.|.|TRBJ2-1|TRBV21-1
CASSTKQFF
TGTGCCAGCAGCACAAAGCAGTTCTTC
>TRBD2|.|TRBJ2-7|TRBV30
CAWSVRSGGLLEQYF
TGTGCCTGGAGTGTACGAAGCGGGGGACTTCTCGAGCAGTACTTC
>.|.|TRBJ1-4|TRBV6-5
CASGARGEKLFF
TGTGCCAGCGGGGCCAGGGGCGAAAAACTGTTTTTT
>.|.|TRBJ1-1|TRBV2
CASSVLMNTEAFF
TGTGCCAGCAGCGTCTTAATGAACACTGAAGCTTTCTTT
>TRBD1|once|TRBJ2-7|TRBV11-2
CASSLTPGQFYEQYF
TGTGCCAGCAGCCTGACCCCGGGACAGTTTTACGAGCAGTACTTC
>.|.|TRBJ2-7|TRBV5-1
CASSLDMFAYEQYF
TGCGCCAGCAGCTTGGACATGTTTGCCTACGAGCAGTACTTC